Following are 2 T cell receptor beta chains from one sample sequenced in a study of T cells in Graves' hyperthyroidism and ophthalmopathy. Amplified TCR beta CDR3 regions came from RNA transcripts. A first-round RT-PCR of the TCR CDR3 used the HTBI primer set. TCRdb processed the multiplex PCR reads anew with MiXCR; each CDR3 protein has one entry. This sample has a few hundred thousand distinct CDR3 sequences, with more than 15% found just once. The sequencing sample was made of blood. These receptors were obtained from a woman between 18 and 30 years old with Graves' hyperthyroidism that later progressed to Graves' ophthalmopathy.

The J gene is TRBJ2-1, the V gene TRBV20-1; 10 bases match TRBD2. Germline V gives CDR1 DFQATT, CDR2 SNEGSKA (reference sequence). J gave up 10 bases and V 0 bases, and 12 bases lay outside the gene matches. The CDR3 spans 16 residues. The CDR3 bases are TGCAGTGCTAGAGATCAAAAGTCTAGCGGGAGTAGGGAGCAGTTCTTC. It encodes CSARDQKSSGSREQFF.

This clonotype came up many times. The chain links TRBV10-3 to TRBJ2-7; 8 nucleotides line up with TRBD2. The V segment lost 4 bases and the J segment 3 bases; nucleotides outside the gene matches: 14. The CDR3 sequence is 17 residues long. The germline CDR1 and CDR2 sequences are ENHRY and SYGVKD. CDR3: CAISATERERENYEQYF. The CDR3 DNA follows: TGTGCCATCAGTGCTACGGAGCGGGAGAGAGAAAACTACGAGCAGTACTTC.